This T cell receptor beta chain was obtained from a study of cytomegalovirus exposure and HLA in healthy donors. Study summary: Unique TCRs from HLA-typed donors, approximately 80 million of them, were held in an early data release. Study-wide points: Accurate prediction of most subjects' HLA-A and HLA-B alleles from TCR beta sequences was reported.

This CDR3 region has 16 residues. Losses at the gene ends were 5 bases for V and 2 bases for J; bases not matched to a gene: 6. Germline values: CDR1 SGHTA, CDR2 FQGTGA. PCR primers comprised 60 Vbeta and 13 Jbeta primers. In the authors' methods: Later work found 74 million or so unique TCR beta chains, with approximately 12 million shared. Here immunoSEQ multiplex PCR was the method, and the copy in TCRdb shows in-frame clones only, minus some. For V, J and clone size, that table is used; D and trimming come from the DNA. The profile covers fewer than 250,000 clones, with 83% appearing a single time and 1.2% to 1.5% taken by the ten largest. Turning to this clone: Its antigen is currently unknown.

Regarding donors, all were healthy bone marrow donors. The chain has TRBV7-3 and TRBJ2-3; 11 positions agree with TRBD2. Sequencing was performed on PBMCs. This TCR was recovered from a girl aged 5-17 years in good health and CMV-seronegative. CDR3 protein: CASSPTSGEFTDTQYF. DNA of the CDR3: TGTGCCAGCAGCCCGACTAGCGGGGAGTTCACAGATACGCAGTATTTT.